This record concerns one T cell receptor (beta chain) sequence. The repertoire was sequenced with immunoSEQ multiplex PCR; TCRdb's copy has only in-frame clones and lacks some. The sample yields some 260,000 clones, 82% seen once. The data derive from a study of blood T cell repertoires in COVID-19. CDR1 and CDR2 (germline): MDHEN, SYDVKM. This CDR3 comprises 13 residues. Trimming stripped 6 bases from V and 5 bases from J, with 13 bases between. V and J are TRBV28 and TRBJ1-2; a weak D match, TRBD1 (6 bases). Sequencing was carried out using peripheral blood. This TCR came from a woman in her late teens or twenties with acute or convalescent COVID-19. The CDR3 is CASRFGQLYGYTF. The CDR3 DNA sequence: TGTGCCAGCAGATTCGGACAGCTGTATGGCTACACCTTC.